This T cell receptor (beta chain) was obtained from a study of PD-1 blockade in classical Hodgkin lymphoma. This table comes from immunoSEQ multiplex PCR, and its TCRdb copy is limited to in-frame clones, with some not included. The data contain tens of thousands of clones, about three quarters of them singletons. This clone appeared once. What it binds is unknown. Following autologous stem cell transplantation, relapse occurred in every patient, and exposure to brentuximab vedotin varied. CDR1 is SGHTA and CDR2 is FQGTGA in the germline V gene. CDR3 length: 13 amino acids. V gave up 0 bases and J gave up 3 bases, with 3 bases separating them. Study results and limitations: While CD8+ TCR diversity did not rise significantly by C4D1, CD4+ TCR diversity did. What caused the repertoire differences, perhaps disease activity or prior therapy, remains undefined.

Sample: peripheral blood mononuclear cells (PBMCs), taken before the second cycle of nivolumab. The TCR comes from a human donor with classical Hodgkin lymphoma. The rearrangement uses TRBV7-3 and TRBJ2-1; D call uncertain. This CDR3 reads CASSLTDYNEQFF. For the CDR3, the DNA is TGTGCCAGCAGCTTAACCGACTACAATGAGCAGTTCTTC.